These 30 T cell receptor beta chains were sequenced from one sample in a study of breast tumors, draining lymph nodes, adjacent tissues. TCRdb recomputed calls from the multiplex PCR reads with MiXCR, one row per CDR3 protein. The sample has roughly 120,000 distinct CDR3 sequences, approximately 20% seen once. Samples came from axillary lymph nodes draining the breast cancer. The sequencing sample was made of axillary lymph node tissue. These receptors were taken from a female donor with breast cancer. Some clones in this sample may be carry-over from other donors' samples.

For this clonotype: This may be a read error, as it is one base from a much larger clone. The chain recombines TRBV2 with TRBJ1-2; D is unresolved. Germline CDR1 reads SNHLY; CDR2 reads FYNNEI. Trimming took 7 bases from V and 4 from J, leaving 16 bases between them. This CDR3 has 14 residues. CDR3 loop: CASKNPIGRYGYTF. The CDR3 DNA follows: TGTGCCAGCAAAAACCCGATAGGTCGCTATGGCTACACCTTC. The full variable domain, completed using reference TRBV2 and TRBJ1-2, is EPEVTQTPSHQVTQMGQEVILRCVPISNHLYFYWYRQILGQKVEFLVSFYNNEISEKSEIFDDQFSVERPDGSNFTLKIRSTKLEDSAMYFCASKNPIGRYGYTFGSGTRLTVV.

Many counts were recorded for this clonotype. The rearrangement uses TRBV6-1 and TRBJ2-6; tentatively, D is TRBD1 (7 bases). This CDR3 is built from 19 residues. Germline V lookup: CDR1 MNHNS, CDR2 SASEGT. V lost 5 bases, J lost 4 bases, and 24 bases lay in between. Here the CDR3 DNA reads TGTGCCAGCAGTCCACCTCCCGGATGGAGGGGGCTAGGGGCCAACGTCCTGACTTTC. It encodes CASSPPPGWRGLGANVLTF.

The chain uses TRBV24-1 and TRBJ2-6; D possibly corresponds to TRBD1 (6 bases). This CDR3 has 17 residues. Germline V gene sequence: CDR1 KGHDR, CDR2 SFDVKD. With 7 bases removed from V and 4 bases from J, the gap between germline ends came to 19 bases. In DNA, the CDR3 is TGTGCCACCAGCCCCCCCCCTCAGGGGCTCGGGGCCAACGTCCTGACTTTC. Amino acid sequence: CATSPPPQGLGANVLTF.

This clonotype was found many times. The chain is built from TRBV7-2 and TRBJ2-7; D is unclear. V was shortened by 1 base and J by 2 bases, with 12 bases between the two germline ends. Germline lookup yields CDR1 SGHTA and CDR2 FQGNSA. The CDR3 contains 15 residues. The DNA of the CDR3 is TGTGCCAGCAGCTTAGACTCTGTCTCGGCCTACGAGCAGTACTTC. It is translated as CASSLDSVSAYEQYF.

This clonotype has at least ten counts. The V call is TRBV19, the J call TRBJ1-5; D ambiguous. The CDR3 totals 14 residues. CDR1 LNHDA and CDR2 SQIVND come from the germline V gene (reference sequence). The ends were cut back, 7 bases at V and 2 bases at J, with 12 bases in the middle. The CDR3 nucleotides are TGTGCCAGTATTCTTTCGCTTGGCAATCAGCCCCAGCATTTT. This gives the protein CASILSLGNQPQHF.

As for this clonotype: A clone one base away is much larger, so this may be a read error. Lacking the conserved final phenylalanine or tryptophan, this CDR3 likely reflects a read error. The gene calls are TRBV6-5 and TRBJ2-3; D is unresolved. The length of the CDR3 is 13 residues. V was trimmed by 3 bases and J by 5 bases, leaving 9 bases between them. From germline, CDR1 is MNHEY and CDR2 SVGAGI. CDR3 sequence (DNA): TGTGCCAGCAGTTATAGGGCTCTAGATACGCAGTATTTA. It translates to CASSYRALDTQYL.

At least ten counts were recorded for this clonotype. The rearrangement joins TRBV9 to TRBJ2-5; D remains ambiguous. CDR1 and CDR2 (germline): SGDLS, YYNGEE. With 9 bases removed from V and 2 bases from J, the gap between germline ends came to 5 bases. The CDR3 extends over 10 amino acids. CDR3: CATTQETQYF. CDR3 DNA sequence: TGTGCCACAACGCAAGAGACCCAGTACTTC.

About this clonotype: This sequence may be a read error, since a much larger clone differs from it by one base. V is TRBV15 and J is TRBJ2-2, with D possibly being TRBD1 (6 bases). CDR1 and CDR2 from the germline V gene are LNHNV and YYDKDF (reference sequence). The CDR3 runs to 16 residues. CDR3 nucleotides: TGTGCCACCTGCAGAGCAGACAGGCGGAACACCGGGGAGCTGTTTTTT. Protein: CATCRADRRNTGELFF. The whole variable domain, remainder taken from reference TRBV15 and TRBJ2-2, is DAMVIQNPRYQVTQFGKPVTLSCSQTLNHNVMYWYQQKSSQAPKLLFHYYDKDFNNEADTPDNFQSRRPNTSFCFLDIRSPGLGDTAMYLCATCRADRRNTGELFFGEGSRLTVL.

This clonotype was detected many times. The CDR3 region has the DNA TGTGCCAGCAGTGCCGGGACTAGCGGGAGGTTTTTAAGCTACGAGCAGTACTTC. It codes for CASSAGTSGRFLSYEQYF. V and J are TRBV6-1 and TRBJ2-7, with 15 bases identical to TRBD2. Germline CDR1 and CDR2: MNHNS and SASEGT. The CDR3 is 18 residues long. The V and J ends lost 4 bases and 3 bases, in that order; junction bases with no gene match: 10.

As concerns this clonotype: A much bigger clone sits one base away, suggesting this may be a read error. This chain links TRBV10-1 with TRBJ2-7; 10 bases line up with TRBD2. CDR3 length equals 16 residues. Germline V lookup: CDR1 WNHNN, CDR2 SYGVQD (reference sequence). Here the CDR3 reads CASSESGLAGAGELYF. CDR3 sequence (DNA): TGCGCCAGCAGTGAGTCCGGCCTAGCGGGAGCTGGTGAGCTGTACTTC.

This clonotype has at least ten counts. The chain links TRBV29-1 to TRBJ2-7; D not resolved. CDR3 length: 14 amino acids. The V gene lost 2 bases and the J gene lost 0 bases, with 11 bases spanning the gap. Germline V lookup: CDR1 SQVTM, CDR2 ANQGSEA. The CDR3 protein is CSVETSVSSYEQYF. In DNA form, the CDR3 reads TGCAGCGTTGAAACAAGTGTGAGCTCCTACGAGCAGTACTTC.

In the case of this clonotype: This may be a read error: a much more frequent sequence differs by one nucleotide. The rearrangement links TRBV12-3 or TRBV12-4 to TRBJ2-1; 7 bases are a match to TRBD1. V trimming: 4 bases; J trimming: 9 bases; junction bases outside the gene matches: 3. This CDR3 has 12 residues. The CDR3 loop is CASSSQGSEQFF. The CDR3 DNA is TGTGCCAGCAGTTCACAGGGGAGTGAGCAGTTCTTC.

J is TRBJ1-4 and V is TRBV6-1; D is unclear. Germline V gene sequence: CDR1 MNHNS, CDR2 SASEGT. The V end was cut by 6 bases, the J end by 0 bases, with 11 bases between. The CDR3 runs to 15 residues. In nucleotides, the CDR3 is TGTGCCAGCAGCCCCGGGTCTGCAACTAATGAAAAACTGTTTTTT. This gives the protein CASSPGSATNEKLFF.

This chain uses TRBV20-1 with TRBJ2-7, with 10 bases aligning to TRBD1. This CDR3 spans 13 amino acids. V was pared by 5 bases and J by 4 bases, with 5 bases of the junction left unmatched. In germline, CDR1 is DFQATT, CDR2 SNEGSKA (reference sequence). CDR3 region: CSAGGQGTYEQYF. DNA of the CDR3: TGCAGTGCTGGGGGACAGGGGACTTACGAGCAGTACTTC.

With regard to this clonotype: A much larger clonotype is one base distant, so this may be a read error. The chain has TRBV5-6 and TRBJ2-7; D unclear. Germline CDR1 reads SGHDT; CDR2 reads YYEEEE. The CDR3 has 16 amino acids. CDR3 amino acids: CASSLVGINVGHEQCF. The CDR3 DNA reads TGTGCCAGCAGCTTGGTAGGGATCAATGTTGGCCACGAGCAGTGCTTC.

The CDR3 reads CASSHRREGEQYF. In nucleotides, the CDR3 is TGTGCCAGCAGCCACCGGCGAGAGGGCGAGCAGTACTTC. The chain links TRBV14 to TRBJ2-7; a weak D match, TRBD2 (5 bases). Germline CDR1 and CDR2: SGHDN and FVKESK. The CDR3 is 13 amino acids. V dropped 3 bases and J dropped 6 bases, with 12 bases sitting between them.

This clonotype was found many times. The chain joins TRBV6-5 to TRBJ1-6, with D possibly TRBD1 on 5 matching bases. This CDR3 comprises 19 residues. Germline CDR1 MNHEY, CDR2 SVGAGI. Trimming cost V 2 bases and J 0 bases, with 17 bases left between them. The CDR3 coding sequence is TGTGCCAGCAGTTACGGGCCGGGGACGGGGAGCTCCTATAATTCACCCCTCCACTTT. Translated, it gives CASSYGPGTGSSYNSPLHF.

This clonotype was recorded once. V usage is TRBV10-1 and J usage is TRBJ2-7; 16 bases fit TRBD2. CDR1 WNHNN and CDR2 SYGVQD come from the germline V gene (reference sequence). The trim removed 6 bases at V and 7 bases at J, leaving 6 bases unmatched. The CDR3 has 15 amino acids. The CDR3 spells CASSRGTSGREEQYF. CDR3 bases: TGCGCCAGCAGCCGCGGGACTAGCGGGAGGGAAGAGCAGTACTTC.

This clonotype was seen repeatedly, ten times or more. The J gene is TRBJ1-3, the V gene TRBV6-1, with D unclear. V dropped 10 bases and J dropped 1 base, with 5 bases sitting between them. This CDR3 contains 11 residues. Germline CDR1 MNHNS, CDR2 SASEGT. The CDR3 region has the DNA TGTGCCACCACATCTGGAAACACCATATATTTT. It yields the protein CATTSGNTIYF.

A note on this clonotype: This may be a read error: a much more frequent sequence differs by one nucleotide. The chain couples TRBV25-1 to TRBJ2-5; unclear D gene. This CDR3 spans 12 amino acids. The V gene's germline CDR1 is MGHDK and CDR2 SYGVNS. Here the CDR3 DNA reads TGTCCCAGCAGTGACACGGGAGAGACCCAGTACTTC. Its translation: CPSSDTGETQYF.

This clonotype showed up many times. V and J are TRBV20-1 and TRBJ2-5; perhaps TRBD2 as D (6 bases). CDR1 and CDR2 (germline): DFQATT, SNEGSKA (reference sequence). This CDR3 is 14 amino acids long. The V end was cut by 5 bases, the J end by 3 bases, with 16 bases between. CDR3 sequence: CSARLGGAKETQYF. CDR3 DNA sequence: TGCAGTGCTCGACTAGGAGGGGCGAAAGAGACCCAGTACTTC.

This clonotype was seen many times. J is TRBJ2-7 and V is TRBV4-1; 7 bases align to TRBD2. Germline CDR1 reads MGHRA; CDR2 reads YSYEKL. This CDR3 is built from 14 residues. The V and J ends lost 1 base and 3 bases, in that order; junction bases with no gene match: 3. CDR3 DNA: TGCGCCAGCAGCCAAGGGGAGGGGAGCTACGAGCAGTACTTC. Amino acids: CASSQGEGSYEQYF.

This clonotype was recorded at least ten times. V gene TRBV5-1 combines with J gene TRBJ1-6; the D is unclear. Trimming cost V 4 bases and J 6 bases, with 14 bases left between them. CDR3 length: 15 residues. The germline V gene has CDR1 SGHRS and CDR2 YFSETQ. The DNA of the CDR3 is TGCGCCAGCAGCCCGGGGTCAGGACGTAATTCACCCCTCCACTTT. This gives the protein CASSPGSGRNSPLHF.

Of note for this clonotype: This may be a read error: a much more frequent sequence differs by one nucleotide. V gene TRBV7-2 combines with J gene TRBJ2-7; TRBD2 is a possible D gene (5 bases). The germline gives CDR1 SGHTA, CDR2 FQGNSA. This CDR3 has 15 amino acids. Trimming stripped 1 base from V and 3 bases from J, with 13 bases between. The DNA for the CDR3 is TGTGCCAGCAGCTTAGGACTATCCTACGGCTACGAGCAGTACTTC. This codes for CASSLGLSYGYEQYF.

The sample holds many counts of this clonotype. The chain recombines TRBV20-1 with TRBJ2-3; 9 bases agree with TRBD2. Germline lookup yields CDR1 DFQATT and CDR2 SNEGSKA (reference sequence). V lost 3 bases, J lost 8 bases, and 24 bases stayed unmatched. The length of the CDR3 is 19 residues. Here the CDR3 reads CSASPLDSAGGPLFGTQYF. The DNA of the CDR3 is TGCAGTGCTAGCCCCCTCGACTCAGCGGGGGGACCTCTGTTCGGTACGCAGTATTTT.

In this sample, this clonotype turned up a few times. One base away lies a much larger clone, so this may be a sequencing read error. The gene calls are TRBV9 and TRBJ2-7; D uncertain. This CDR3 contains 15 residues. V lost 0 bases and J 4 bases, leaving 14 bases between the germline ends. The germline CDR1 and CDR2 sequences are SGDLS and YYNGEE. The CDR3 nucleotides read TGTGCCAGCAGCGTAGCGGCAGACCAACAGTACGAGCAGTACTTC. Protein sequence: CASSVAADQQYEQYF.

The V gene is TRBV27, the J gene TRBJ1-2; 10 nucleotides agree with TRBD1. J lost 2 bases, V lost 6 bases, and 3 bases had no gene match. Germline CDR1 MNHEY, CDR2 SMNVEV (reference sequence). The CDR3 is 14 amino acids. CDR3 amino acids: CASSRTGGNYGYTF. The CDR3 DNA follows: TGTGCCAGCAGCCGGACAGGGGGGAACTATGGCTACACCTTC.

With regard to this clonotype: A much larger clone is a single base away; this may be a read error. V gene TRBV27 combines with J gene TRBJ2-3; tentative D call: TRBD2 (6 bases). CDR1 is MNHEY and CDR2 is SMNVEV in the germline V gene (reference sequence). The CDR3 is made up of 16 amino acids. Trimming cost V 8 bases and J 2 bases, with 20 bases left between them. The CDR3 coding sequence is TGTGCCAGCGAGGGACTGAGGGAGGTGGCCACAGATACGCAGTATTTT. It encodes CASEGLREVATDTQYF.

There are a few counts of this clonotype. This sequence joins TRBV3-1 and TRBJ2-3; unclear D gene. The CDR3 is made up of 14 amino acids. Germline CDR1 is LGHDT and CDR2 is YNNKEL (reference sequence). V lost 0 bases and J lost 5, with 9 bases in between. This chain's CDR3 is CASSQDGVGDTQYF. DNA for the CDR3: TGTGCCAGCAGCCAAGATGGAGTCGGAGATACGCAGTATTTT.

This clonotype was seen at least ten times. The V call is TRBV5-1, the J call TRBJ1-2, with D possibly TRBD1 on 6 matching bases. The germline V and J ends were trimmed by 4 bases and 8 bases, with 15 bases remaining between them. From germline, CDR1 is SGHRS and CDR2 YFSETQ. This CDR3 region has 13 residues. CDR3 loop: CASSPAGDSGYTF. CDR3 in DNA: TGCGCCAGCAGCCCAGCAGGGGATTCGGGCTACACCTTC.